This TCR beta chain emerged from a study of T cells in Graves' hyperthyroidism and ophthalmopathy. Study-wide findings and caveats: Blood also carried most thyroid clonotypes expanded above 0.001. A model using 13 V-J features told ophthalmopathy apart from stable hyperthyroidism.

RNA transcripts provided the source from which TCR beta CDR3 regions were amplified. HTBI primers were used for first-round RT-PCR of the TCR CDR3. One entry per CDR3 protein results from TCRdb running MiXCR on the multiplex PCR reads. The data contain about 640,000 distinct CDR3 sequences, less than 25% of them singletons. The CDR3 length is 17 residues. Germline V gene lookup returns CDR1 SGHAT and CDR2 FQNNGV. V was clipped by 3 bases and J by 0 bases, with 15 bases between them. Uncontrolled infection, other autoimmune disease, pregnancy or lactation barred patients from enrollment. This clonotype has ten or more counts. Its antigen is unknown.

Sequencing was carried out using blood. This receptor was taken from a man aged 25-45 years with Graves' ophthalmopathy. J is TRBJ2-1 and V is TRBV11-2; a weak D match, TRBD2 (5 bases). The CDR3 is CASSFRSVGVSYNEQFF. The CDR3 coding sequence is TGTGCCAGCAGCTTCCGGTCGGTCGGGGTCTCCTACAATGAGCAGTTCTTC.